The entry below gives a single T cell receptor (beta chain) sequence along with its context. The antigen it recognizes is unknown. No per-base quality is available; no much larger clone lies one base away. This specimen comes from a study of T cells after yellow fever vaccination (dated by TCRdb to the late 2010s). For the wider study: The SMART-Seq v4 Ultra Low Input RNA kit was used to prepare libraries from fractions with low cell numbers. To follow T-cell clones before and after primary and booster YFV17D yellow fever vaccination, bulk TCR alpha and beta repertoires were sequenced over time. Two healthy male donors, one aged 18 to 30 and one aged 30 to 40 years, made up the cohort. Blood samples were taken at several timepoints before and after primary and secondary immunization, and bulk PBMC replicates and cell subsets were isolated.

General conclusions and limits of the study: A small share of clonotypes was detected in both CD4 and CD8 compartments, with the overlap likely arising from convergent recombination. Most clones expanded after primary vaccination were re-detected after the booster (96% of CD4 and about 88% of CD8), suggesting broad memory maintenance. Because only a couple of donors were included in the study, the extent to which the findings can be generalized is limited. Compared with the primary T-cell response, the secondary T-cell response was weaker but faster, peaking on day 5 rather than day 15. Computational filtering was required because FACS-sorted repertoires could contain abundant contaminating clonotypes from the bulk population.

TCR cDNA was synthesized by 5'RACE template switching, through which a universal primer site and unique molecular identifiers were introduced. cDNA synthesis was primed from both the TCR alpha and TCR beta constant segments. Library amplification used two PCR steps, and the second PCR step added sample barcodes and sequencing adapters. Libraries were sequenced on Illumina HiSeq 2500 (2x100 bp) or NovaSeq (2x150 bp). The authors' pipeline ran thus. Reads were demultiplexed and collapsed into UMI consensus sequences with MIGEC, and V(D)J alignment was performed with MiXCR. Vaccine-responding clonotypes were defined with edgeR using replicate PBMC samples, requiring FDR below 0.01 and a log2 fold change above 5 up to day 15. Each bulk clonotype was labeled CD4 or CD8 based on which sequenced repertoire, CD4 or CD8, contained the clonotype at higher abundance. TCRdb ran its own pipeline on the public reads, namely fastp trimming at Q25 and MiXCR clone calling, and kept in-frame beta chains. CDR3 protein sequences are deduplicated, and each keeps its most common genes and DNA. These V and J calls derive from TCRdb rather than the authors' analysis. The table for this sample lists some 560,000 distinct CDR3 sequences; 17% of them were counted only once. About 18% of the sample belongs to the ten largest clones.

The treatment or condition label of this sample denotes: live attenuated yellow fever vaccine strain. At every blood-draw timepoint, two biological replicates of bulk PBMCs were collected. PBMCs were isolated from peripheral blood using a standard Ficoll-Paque protocol. TriZol was used to extract RNA from bulk PBMCs, CD4 and CD8 fractions, and dextramer-positive and dextramer-negative fractions. V sheds 0 bases and J sheds 5 bases, leaving 3 bases between their ends. The germline V gene (reference sequence) supplies CDR1 GTSNPN and CDR2 SVGIG. The CDR3 contains 11 residues, cysteine and phenylalanine counted. The sequence is cut down to CDR3 DNA, 33 bases in frame from base 1.

The receptor was isolated from a man aged 18 to 35 who received the YFV17D yellow fever vaccine. The chain is made from TRBV30 and TRBJ2-3, with no confident D gene call. Sequenced here: PBMCs, sampled 5 to 6 days after the first yellow fever vaccination. CDR3 loop: CAWSVLDTQYF. The sequence in DNA is TGTGCCTGGAGTGTTTTAGATACGCAGTATTTT. Reference TRBV30 and TRBJ2-3 genes cover what lies past the CDR3, so the full variable domain is SQTIHQWPATLVQPVGSPLSLECTVEGTSNPNLYWYRQAAGRGLQLLFYSVGIGQISSEVPQNLSASRPQDRQFILSSKKLLLSDSGFYLCAWSVLDTQYFGPGTRLTVL.